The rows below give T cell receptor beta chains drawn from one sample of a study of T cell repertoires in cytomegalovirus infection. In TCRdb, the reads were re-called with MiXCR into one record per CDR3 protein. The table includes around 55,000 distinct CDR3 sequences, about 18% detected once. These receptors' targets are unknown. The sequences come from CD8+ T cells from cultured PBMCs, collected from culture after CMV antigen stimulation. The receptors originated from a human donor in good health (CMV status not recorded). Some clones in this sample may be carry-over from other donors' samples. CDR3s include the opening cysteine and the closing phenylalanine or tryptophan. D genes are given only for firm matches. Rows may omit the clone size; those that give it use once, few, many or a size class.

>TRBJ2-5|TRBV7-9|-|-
TGTGCCAGCAGCCCACAGACGGAACAAGAGACCCAGTACTTC
CASSPQTEQETQYF
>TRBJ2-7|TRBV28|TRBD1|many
TGTGCCAGCAAAAAAGGGACAGGGGTCTACGAGCAGTACTTC
CASKKGTGVYEQYF
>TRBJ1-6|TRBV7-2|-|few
TGTGCCAGCAGCTCCCCAGGGTGGAATTCACCCCTCCACTTT
CASSSPGWNSPLHF
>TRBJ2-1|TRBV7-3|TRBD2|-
TGTGCCAGCAGCTCTAACCCGGGACTAGCGAGTGAGCAGTTCTTC
CASSSNPGLASEQFF
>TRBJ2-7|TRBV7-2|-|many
TGTGCCAGCAGCCCGGGGGGCCTCTACGAGCAGTACTTC
CASSPGGLYEQYF
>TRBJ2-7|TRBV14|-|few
TGTGCCAGCAGCCAAGAGTACCCCCCGTACGAGCAGTACTTC
CASSQEYPPYEQYF
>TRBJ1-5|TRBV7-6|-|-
TGTGCCAGCAGCTTAGAGTCCGGGCCTCATCAGCCCCAGCATTTT
CASSLESGPHQPQHF
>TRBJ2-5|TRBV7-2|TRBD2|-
TGTGCCAGCAGTACCGGGAGGTACCAAGAGACCCAGTACTTC
CASSTGRYQETQYF
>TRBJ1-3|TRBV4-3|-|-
TGCGCCAGCAGCCAAGATCTGGGAGCGGGAAACACCATATATTTT
CASSQDLGAGNTIYF
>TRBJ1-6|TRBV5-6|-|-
TGTGCCCCCCTGGGACGGAGCTATAATTCACCCCTCCACTTT
CAPLGRSYNSPLHF
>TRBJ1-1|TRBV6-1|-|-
TGTGCCAGCAGTGATGGGGACTACAGGCAAATGAACACTGAAGCTTTCTTT
CASSDGDYRQMNTEAFF
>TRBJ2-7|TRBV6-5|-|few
TGTGCCAGCAGTTACTCCGGGGGTAACGAGCAGTACTTC
CASSYSGGNEQYF
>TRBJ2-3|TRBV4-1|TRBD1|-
TGCGCCAGCAGCCCCCTGGGACAGGGAGGTTCGAATACGCAGTATTTT
CASSPLGQGGSNTQYF
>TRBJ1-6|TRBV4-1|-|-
TGCGCCAGCAGCCAAGATAGTGGAGGCACTTCACCCCTCCACTTT
CASSQDSGGTSPLHF
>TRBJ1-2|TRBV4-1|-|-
TGCGCCAGCAGCCAAGAGGCAGGGGCTAGCAACTATGGCTACACCTTC
CASSQEAGASNYGYTF
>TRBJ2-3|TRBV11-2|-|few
TGTGCCAGCAGATTAAACACAGATACGCAGTATTTT
CASRLNTDTQYF
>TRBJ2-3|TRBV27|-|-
TGTGACAGCAGTTTGGTTCGGGTCACAGATACGCAGTATTTT
CDSSLVRVTDTQYF
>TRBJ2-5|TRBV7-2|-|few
TGTGCCAGCAGCTTACGGGGAGTAAGTCGTAGGGAGACCCAGTACTTC
CASSLRGVSRRETQYF
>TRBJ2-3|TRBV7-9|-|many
TGTGCCAGCAGCCGTCCTGATACGCAGTATTTT
CASSRPDTQYF
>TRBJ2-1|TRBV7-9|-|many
TGTGCCAGCAGCCGAAGTGGGGTGAGCCTACAGGGCTTCCCCTACAATGAGCAGTTCTTC
CASSRSGVSLQGFPYNEQFF
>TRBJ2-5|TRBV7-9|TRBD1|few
TGTGCCAGCAGCTCGACAGGGATTCGGGAGACCCAGTACTTC
CASSSTGIRETQYF
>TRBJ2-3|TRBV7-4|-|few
TGTGCCAGCAGCTTAGAAGGGACGGAGGAATACACAGATACGCAGTATTTT
CASSLEGTEEYTDTQYF
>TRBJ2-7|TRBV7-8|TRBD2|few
TGTGCCAGCAGCCCGGGGGGAGGCCGGAGGTACTACGAGCAGTACTTC
CASSPGGGRRYYEQYF
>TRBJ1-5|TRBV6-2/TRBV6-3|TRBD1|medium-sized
TGTGCCAGCAGTTATAACGGACAGGGGGGCAATCAGCCCCAGCATTTT
CASSYNGQGGNQPQHF
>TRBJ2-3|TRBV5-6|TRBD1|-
TGTGCCAGCAGCTGGGGACAGGGCGGCACAGATACGCAGTATTTT
CASSWGQGGTDTQYF